Listed here are 28 T cell receptor beta chains from one sample, sequenced in a study of blood T cell repertoires in COVID-19 (dated by TCRdb to 2019 to 2021). Library method: the immunoSEQ multiplex PCR assay. TCRdb retrieved this table from immuneACCESS and kept in-frame rearrangements only. Not all clones are present; in checked studies, unresolved V genes account for under half, and no reason is known for the remainder. This sample lists about 150,000 clones; around 81% were detected once. In total, the top ten clones hold about 3.1% of the sample. The specimen was peripheral blood. The receptors stem from a woman in her forties with active or convalescent COVID-19.

The chain is built from TRBV28 and TRBJ1-2; D remains ambiguous. Trimming removed 4 bases from V and 2 bases from J, with 14 bases in between. The germline V gene has CDR1 MDHEN and CDR2 SYDVKM. The CDR3 extends over 15 amino acids. CDR3 coding DNA: TGTGCCAGCAGTTCCCCCCGGGTAGACAACTATGGCTACACCTTC. Translated, it gives CASSSPRVDNYGYTF.

The chain has TRBV6-5 and TRBJ1-1, with 8 bases that match TRBD1. The junction had 9 bases not matched to a gene; V was cut back by 5 bases and J by 4 bases. Germline CDR1 reads MNHEY; CDR2 reads SVGAGI. This CDR3 is built from 15 residues. The CDR3 reads CASSNRQGIATEAFF. For the CDR3, the DNA is TGTGCCAGCAGTAACAGACAGGGGATAGCCACTGAAGCTTTCTTT.

The gene calls are TRBV3-1 (or the pseudogene TRBV3-2) and TRBJ1-1, with D perhaps matching TRBD1 (5 bases). Germline V gene data show CDR1 as LGHDT and CDR2 as YNNKEL (reference sequence). The germline V and J ends were trimmed by 2 bases and 1 base, with 14 bases remaining between them. This CDR3 region has 16 residues. CDR3: CASSQRISGGNTEAFF. The CDR3 coding sequence is TGTGCCAGCAGCCAAAGGATTTCCGGGGGGAACACTGAAGCTTTCTTT.

The chain uses TRBV3-1 (or the pseudogene TRBV3-2) and TRBJ2-3; 8 bases agree with TRBD1. Germline V gives CDR1 LGHDT, CDR2 YNNKEL (reference sequence). J gave up 7 bases and V 3 bases, and 6 bases lay outside the gene matches. The CDR3 totals 14 residues. For the CDR3, the DNA is TGTGCCAGCAGCCATGCCCAGGGGGCAAATACGCAGTATTTT. The encoded protein is CASSHAQGANTQYF.

This sequence joins TRBV28 and TRBJ2-2; 14 positions agree with TRBD2. Trimming at V came to 6 bases and at J to 6 bases, leaving 12 bases not matched to a gene. This CDR3 has 18 residues. CDR1 is MDHEN, CDR2 SYDVKM, per germline. The CDR3 region has the DNA TGTGCCAGCAGCCGGGGGACTAGCGGGAGAGGGGGCGCCGGGGAGCTGTTTTTT. As protein: CASSRGTSGRGGAGELFF.

The J gene is TRBJ2-2, the V gene TRBV21-1; TRBD1 was called by the table and not checked on the DNA. TRBV21-1 is marked as a pseudogene. The CDR3 is made up of 16 amino acids. The CDR3 DNA sequence: TGTGCCAGCAGCAAATTAGGACAGGCGGGGACCGGGGAGCTGTTTTTT. Its protein is CASSKLGQAGTGELFF.

V usage is TRBV21-1 and J usage is TRBJ2-3; the D segment call TRBD1 is taken from the table without a DNA check. TRBV21-1 is classified as a pseudogene. The CDR3 consists of 13 residues. CDR3 in amino acids: CASSSGVADTQYF. CDR3 in DNA: TGTGCCAGCTCCTCAGGGGTAGCAGATACGCAGTATTTT.

The chain joins TRBV9 to TRBJ1-4, with D unresolved. CDR1 and CDR2 (germline): SGDLS, YYNGEE. This CDR3 has 13 amino acids. V dropped 7 bases and J dropped 3 bases, with 10 bases sitting between them. CDR3 protein: CASSGVANEKLFF. The CDR3 DNA sequence: TGTGCCAGCTCCGGGGTGGCTAATGAAAAACTGTTTTTT.

This clone was counted between two and nine times. The identical CDR3 is also encoded by other nucleotide sequences in the sample. V and J are TRBV30 and TRBJ1-6, with D perhaps TRBD1 (5 bases). Germline CDR1 GTSNPN, CDR2 SVGIG (reference sequence). V gave up 2 bases and J gave up 6 bases, with 11 bases separating them. CDR3 size: 14 residues. The CDR3 spells CAWSPGQGNSPLHF. CDR3 DNA: TGTGCCTGGAGTCCTGGGCAGGGTAATTCACCCCTCCACTTT.

V gene TRBV2 combines with J gene TRBJ2-7, with 14 bases that match TRBD2. The V and J ends lost 6 bases and 2 bases, in that order; junction bases with no gene match: 0. Germline V lookup: CDR1 SNHLY, CDR2 FYNNEI. This CDR3 contains 14 residues. CDR3 in DNA: TGTGCCAGCAGGACTAGCGGGGGGGCCTACGAGCAGTACTTC. This sequence encodes CASRTSGGAYEQYF.

The genes are TRBV4-1 and TRBJ1-1; possible D gene TRBD1, 6 bases. Per the germline V gene, CDR1 is MGHRA and CDR2 is YSYEKL. V was pared by 0 bases and J by 5 bases, with 22 bases between. The CDR3 runs to 18 residues. In DNA form, the CDR3 reads TGCGCCAGCAGCCAAGAACCCCCCTCGGGAAGGGGGAGAACTGAAGCTTTCTTT. It specifies CASSQEPPSGRGRTEAFF.

V is TRBV24-1 and J is TRBJ1-1; D gene uncertain. The CDR3 totals 13 residues. Trimming removed 4 bases from V and 0 bases from J, with 5 bases in between. Germline CDR1 and CDR2: KGHDR and SFDVKD. The CDR3 nucleotides read TGTGCCACCAGTGACCGCGTGAACACTGAAGCTTTCTTT. Translation gives CATSDRVNTEAFF.

The chain combines TRBV27 with TRBJ2-5; 7 bases match TRBD2. This CDR3 is built from 14 residues. V was clipped by 5 bases and J by 2 bases; unmatched bases: 5. CDR1 and CDR2 (germline): MNHEY, SMNVEV (reference sequence). In DNA form, the CDR3 reads TGTGCCAGCAGTGACTGGGAGGGGCAAGAGACCCAGTACTTC. Amino acids: CASSDWEGQETQYF.

The chain combines TRBV6-6 with TRBJ1-5; 12 bases align to TRBD1. CDR3 length: 14 residues. V was pared by 7 bases and J by 7 bases, with 5 bases of the junction left unmatched. Germline V gives CDR1 MNHNY, CDR2 SVGAGI (reference sequence). CDR3: CASTGQGAFQPQHF. DNA of the CDR3: TGTGCCAGCACGGGACAGGGGGCGTTCCAGCCCCAGCATTTT.

The chain couples TRBV21-1 to TRBJ1-3; TRBD1 was called by the table and not checked on the DNA. TRBV21-1 is given as a pseudogene. The CDR3 length is 23 residues. In nucleotides, the CDR3 is TGTGCCAAGCAGCACTTCAGTCCATGCCTTAAAGGGACAGGGGGCCACTCTGGAAACACCATATATTTT. The encoded protein is CAKQHFSPCLKGTGGHSGNTIYF.

The rearrangement uses TRBV19 and TRBJ2-2; possibly TRBD1 for D (5 bases). The CDR3 length is 14 residues. Between the trimmed V and J ends, which lost 7 bases and 5 bases, there was a span of 14 bases. CDR1 LNHDA and CDR2 SQIVND come from the germline V gene (reference sequence). DNA for the CDR3: TGTGCCAGTACAGGGTCCTGGCATACCGGGGAGCTGTTTTTT. Translated, it gives CASTGSWHTGELFF.

V is TRBV11-2 and J is TRBJ2-3; TRBD2 might be the D (6 bases). The germline V and J ends were trimmed by 0 bases and 0 bases, with 19 bases remaining between them. In germline, CDR1 is SGHAT, CDR2 FQNNGV. This CDR3 has 19 amino acids. The DNA of the CDR3 is TGTGCCAGCAGCTTAGATCGAGGGAGGACTCCCTCTAGCACAGATACGCAGTATTTT. It translates to CASSLDRGRTPSSTDTQYF. The full variable domain, completed using reference TRBV11-2 and TRBJ2-3, is EAGVAQSPRYKIIEKRQSVAFWCNPISGHATLYWYQQILGQGPKLLIQFQNNGVVDDSQLPKDRFSAERLKGVDSTLKIQPAKLEDSAVYLCASSLDRGRTPSSTDTQYFGPGTRLTVL.

The chain recombines TRBV12-3 or TRBV12-4 with TRBJ1-2; perhaps TRBD1 as D (5 bases). This CDR3 spans 12 amino acids. The ends were cut back, 7 bases at V and 4 bases at J, with 10 bases in the middle. CDR3 in amino acids: CASTLGVYGYTF. In nucleotides, the CDR3 is TGTGCCAGCACCCTAGGGGTCTATGGCTACACCTTC.

The chain is built from TRBV28 and TRBJ1-1, with D perhaps matching TRBD1 (6 bases). The CDR3 runs to 15 residues. CDR1 is MDHEN, CDR2 SYDVKM, per germline. Trimming pared 3 bases from V and 5 bases from J, leaving 16 bases between. The CDR3 DNA reads TGTGCCAGCAGTTTGGGGGGGGGCTTTCGGACTGAAGCTTTCTTT. Amino acids: CASSLGGGFRTEAFF.

The V and J genes are TRBV4-1 and TRBJ2-7, with a weak D call TRBD2 (5 bases). The CDR3 loop spans 15 amino acids. Trimming took 0 bases from V and 2 from J, leaving 11 bases between them. Germline CDR1 is MGHRA and CDR2 is YSYEKL. CDR3 sequence: CASSQDAGGTYEQYF. The CDR3 DNA sequence: TGCGCCAGCAGCCAAGATGCGGGCGGAACCTACGAGCAGTACTTC.

This chain connects TRBV5-4 to TRBJ1-1; a possible D gene is TRBD1 (5 bases). The CDR3 sequence is 16 residues long. CDR1 and CDR2 from the germline V gene are SGHNT and YYREEE (reference sequence). Trimming shortened V by 3 bases and J by 1 base, and 16 bases separated the two germline ends. The CDR3 region is CASSSLVGGENTEAFF. For the CDR3, the DNA is TGTGCCAGCAGCTCCTTGGTGGGGGGGGAGAACACTGAAGCTTTCTTT.

This chain joins TRBV29-1 and TRBJ1-2, with a possible D match to TRBD1 (6 bases). This CDR3 is built from 12 residues. Germline CDR1 and CDR2: SQVTM and ANQGSEA. V was shortened by 6 bases and J by 2 bases, with 10 bases between the two germline ends. In nucleotides, the CDR3 is TGCAGCGTCGCGGGGGGCAACTATGGCTACACCTTC. Its translation is CSVAGGNYGYTF.

About this clone itself: A read error may account for a junction end that differs from germline. The V and J genes are TRBV7-7 and TRBJ2-2; D gene uncertain. This CDR3 spans 14 amino acids. Germline CDR1 SSHAT, CDR2 FNYEAQ (reference sequence). The CDR3 sequence is CASSLSRNTGELFF. The CDR3 region has the DNA TGTGCTAGCAGCTTATCGCGGAACACCGGGGAGCTGTTTTTT.

The rearrangement uses TRBV5-4 and TRBJ1-1; D is unclear. V lost 1 base and J 5 bases, leaving 9 bases between the germline ends. The germline V gene has CDR1 SGHNT and CDR2 YYREEE (reference sequence). This CDR3 has 13 amino acids. The CDR3 region has the DNA TGTGCCAGCAGCTTGCCCCCGAGGACTGAAGCTTTCTTT. This translates into CASSLPPRTEAFF.

This sequence joins TRBV11-3 and TRBJ1-4, with 8 bases lining up with TRBD1. Per germline, CDR1 SGHNT and CDR2 YENEEA. The trim removed 4 bases at V and 8 bases at J, leaving 9 bases unmatched. The CDR3 covers 15 residues. The CDR3 DNA sequence: TGTGCCAGCAGCTCCTCTCAGGGGGCGGGAGAAAAACTGTTTTTT. Translating it yields CASSSSQGAGEKLFF. Together with reference TRBV11-3 and TRBJ1-4, the CDR3 gives the full variable domain: EAGVVQSPRYKIIEKKQPVAFWCNPISGHNTLYWYLQNLGQGPELLIRYENEEAVDDSQLPKDRFSAERLKGVDSTLKIQPAELGDSAVYLCASSSSQGAGEKLFFGSGTQLSVL.

The chain recombines TRBV18 with TRBJ1-2; maybe TRBD1 (5 bases). Germline V gene data show CDR1 as KGHSH and CDR2 as LQKENI. CDR3 length equals 12 residues. V was shortened by 4 bases and J by 9 bases, with 12 bases between the two germline ends. DNA for the CDR3: TGTGCCAGCTCACTGGGACTGGATAGCTACACCTTC. Translated: CASSLGLDSYTF.

DNA of the CDR3: TGTGCCAGCAGCCAAAGTCCTACAGGGCCACGCACAGATACGCAGTATTTT. Protein product: CASSQSPTGPRTDTQYF. The rearrangement joins TRBV4-2 to TRBJ2-3; perhaps TRBD1 as D (6 bases). The V and J ends lost 2 bases and 1 base respectively, with 16 bases between them. Germline loops: CDR1 LGHNA, CDR2 YNFKEQ. CDR3 length equals 17 residues.

This clone has a handful of counts. The chain joins TRBV11-2 to TRBJ1-1; 11 nucleotides line up with TRBD1. The CDR3 has 13 amino acids. V was clipped by 3 bases and J by 11 bases; unmatched bases: 5. CDR1 and CDR2 from the germline V gene are SGHAT and FQNNGV. This CDR3 is CASSFGQGAGAFF. The DNA for the CDR3 is TGTGCCAGCAGCTTCGGACAGGGGGCAGGGGCTTTCTTT.